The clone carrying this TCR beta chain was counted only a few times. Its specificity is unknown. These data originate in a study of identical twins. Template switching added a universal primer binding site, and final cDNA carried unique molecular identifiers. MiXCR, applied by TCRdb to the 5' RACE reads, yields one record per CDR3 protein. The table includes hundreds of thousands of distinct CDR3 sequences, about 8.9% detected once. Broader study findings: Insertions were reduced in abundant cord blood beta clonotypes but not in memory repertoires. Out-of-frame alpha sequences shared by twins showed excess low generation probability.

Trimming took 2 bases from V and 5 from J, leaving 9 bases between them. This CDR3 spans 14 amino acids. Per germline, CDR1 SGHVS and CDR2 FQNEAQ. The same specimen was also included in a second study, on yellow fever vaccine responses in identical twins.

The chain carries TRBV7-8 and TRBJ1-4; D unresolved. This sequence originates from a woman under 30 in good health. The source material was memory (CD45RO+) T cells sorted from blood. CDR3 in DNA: TGTGCCAGCAGCTTATCCCATGGAAATGAAAAACTGTTTTTT. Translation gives CASSLSHGNEKLFF.